The T cell receptor (beta chain) under discussion was sequenced for a study of CD8+ T cells in alopecia areata. Study background: Once tofacitinib had been taken for 6 to 18 months, 6 months off drug followed. Broader study findings: Uncertain still, given a single nonresponder, is whether baseline CD8+ expansion links to response. Clonality in lesional scalp, especially alopecia totalis/universalis, exceeded that of normal scalp.

As regards this clone: Its antigen is not known.

TCR sequencing used cDNA made by reverse transcription of extracted RNA. TCRdb's table, derived via immunoSEQ multiplex PCR, lists solely in-frame clones and lacks some. The sample has over 150,000 clones; roughly 50% are singletons. The treatment is: oral pan-JAK inhibitor, 5-10 mg twice daily. CDR3 size: 15 residues. Trimming cost V 3 bases and J 10 bases; bases outside gene matches: 7. CDR1 and CDR2 from the germline V gene are SGDLS and YYNGEE. The rearrangement links TRBV9 to TRBJ2-1; 13 bases map to TRBD2. This clonotype originated in a human donor with alopecia areata. The material was CD8+ T cells sorted from blood, obtained at week 24, from a patient treated with tofacitinib. CDR3 nucleotide sequence: TGTGCCAGCAGCGAACTAGCGGGGGGGCCTGGGGAGCAGTTCTTC. Translating gives CASSELAGGPGEQFF.